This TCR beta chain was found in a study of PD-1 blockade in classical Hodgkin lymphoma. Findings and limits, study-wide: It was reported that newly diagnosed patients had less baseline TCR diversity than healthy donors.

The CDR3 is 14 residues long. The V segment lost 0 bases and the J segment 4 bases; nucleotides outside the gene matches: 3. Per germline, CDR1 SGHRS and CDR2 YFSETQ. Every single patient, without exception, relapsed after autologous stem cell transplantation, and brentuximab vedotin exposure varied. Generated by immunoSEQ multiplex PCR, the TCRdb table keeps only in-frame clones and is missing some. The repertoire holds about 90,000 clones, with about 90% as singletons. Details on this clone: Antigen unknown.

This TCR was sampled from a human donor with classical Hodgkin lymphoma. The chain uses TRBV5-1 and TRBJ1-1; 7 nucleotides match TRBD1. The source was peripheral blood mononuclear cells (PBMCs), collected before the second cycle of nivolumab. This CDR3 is CASSLDRGRTEAFF. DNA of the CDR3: TGCGCCAGCAGCTTGGACAGGGGACGCACTGAAGCTTTCTTT.